One T cell receptor (beta chain) is described in this entry. Germline trimming cut 4 bases from V and 1 base from J; bases unmatched to any gene: 5. CDR1 is SGHVS, CDR2 FQNEAQ, per germline. The CDR3 spans 15 residues. The primer mix had 60 Vbeta and 13 Jbeta primers. Only in-frame clones appear in the TCRdb table, and some are missing; sequencing was by immunoSEQ multiplex PCR. The repertoire has approximately 110,000 clones, 74% of them found once; the top ten carry 4% to 5%. The record originates from a study of cytomegalovirus exposure and HLA in healthy donors. Study summary: Earlier findings included roughly 120 million unique TCR beta sequences obtained from about 179 million T cells.

What was sequenced was PBMCs. The receptor's source is a woman aged 45-65 years in good health and CMV-seropositive. V usage is TRBV7-8 and J usage is TRBJ1-2; TRBD1 aligns across 8 bases. Written as DNA, the CDR3 is TGTGCCAGCAGCTCACAGGGGGTCCTTAACTATGGCTACACCTTC. Its protein product is CASSSQGVLNYGYTF.